The 29 T cell receptor beta chains reported below all come from one sample, sequenced in a study of Ad26.COV2.S vaccination and SARS-CoV-2 variants (dated by TCRdb to the early 2020s). To prepare the library, the immunoSEQ multiplex PCR assay was applied. TCRdb re-hosts the immuneACCESS table, in-frame sequences only. Its copies lack some clones; in the studies checked, an unresolved V gene accounts for under half of them, and the cause for the rest is not known. This sample is represented by around 300,000 clones; about 89% of them were singletons. 5% of the sample rests with the top ten. Per the publication, the treatment or condition label means: roughly 19 received Ad26.COV2.S at low or high dose, single or two shots; about 5 received placebo; per-sample allocation not given. Repertoires of vaccine and placebo recipients were sequenced from samples taken on day 63 after the first injection.

Sequencing used peripheral blood, obtained in a trial of Ad26.COV2.S vaccine versus placebo. These receptors were obtained from a person between 18 and 65 years old who received the Ad26.COV2.S COVID-19 vaccine or a placebo.

The gene calls are TRBV6-2 or TRBV6-3 and TRBJ1-5, with 11 bases aligning to TRBD1. Germline CDR1 is MNHEY and CDR2 is SVGEGT. Trimming removed 4 bases from V and 8 bases from J; junction bases left unmatched: 10. The CDR3 length is 16 residues. CDR3 in amino acids: CASSSLGQGAVEPQHF. The CDR3 nucleotides are TGTGCCAGCAGTTCACTTGGACAGGGGGCGGTTGAGCCCCAGCATTTT.

The chain has TRBV9 and TRBJ2-7; 8 positions match TRBD1. Per the germline V gene, CDR1 is SGDLS and CDR2 is YYNGEE. The CDR3 is 14 amino acids. V was clipped by 3 bases and J by 3 bases; unmatched bases: 5. CDR3 DNA: TGTGCCAGCAGCGCCGGGACAGGATTCTACGAGCAGTACTTC. Protein: CASSAGTGFYEQYF.

In the case of this clone: The junction departs from the called germline gene at one end, perhaps through a read error. V and J are TRBV3-1 (or the pseudogene TRBV3-2) and TRBJ2-2; tentative D call: TRBD1 (7 bases). Germline V gene lookup returns CDR1 LGHDT and CDR2 YNNKEL (reference sequence). The CDR3 totals 15 residues. CDR3 sequence: CASSKGQPPIGGLFF. The DNA for the CDR3 is TGTGCCAGCAGCAAGGGACAGCCTCCAATCGGGGGGCTGTTTTTT.

This chain joins TRBV2 and TRBJ1-5; D is uncertain. Germline assignment: CDR1 SNHLY and CDR2 FYNNEI. The CDR3 contains 14 residues. Trimming pared 5 bases from V and 1 base from J, leaving 9 bases between. As DNA, the CDR3 is TGTGCCAGCAGTTGGACGGTGAGCAATCAGCCCCAGCATTTT. Its translation: CASSWTVSNQPQHF.

DNA for the CDR3: TGTGCCAGTAGTATTGGGACTAGCGGAAGCACAGATACGCAGTATTTT. Translated: CASSIGTSGSTDTQYF. This sequence joins TRBV19 and TRBJ2-3; the match to TRBD2 covers 11 bases. Germline CDR1 reads LNHDA; CDR2 reads SQIVND (reference sequence). Trimming removed 3 bases from V and 0 bases from J; junction bases left unmatched: 2. The CDR3 runs 16 residues.

The chain carries TRBV7-9 and TRBJ1-2, with 8 bases fitting TRBD1. Germline values: CDR1 SEHNR, CDR2 FQNEAQ (reference sequence). The CDR3 covers 16 residues. After removal of 2 bases from V and 4 bases from J, the junction contained 9 bases not matched to a gene. CDR3 protein: CASSLQRSGTGYGYTF. DNA of the CDR3: TGTGCCAGCAGCTTACAACGCTCAGGGACAGGCTATGGCTACACCTTC.

V is TRBV5-1 and J is TRBJ2-3, with D perhaps TRBD2 (5 bases). V lost 0 bases and J 0 bases, leaving 17 bases between the germline ends. Germline CDR1 and CDR2: SGHRS and YFSETQ. CDR3 length equals 18 residues. This chain's CDR3 is CASSLAILASSSTDTQYF. CDR3 DNA: TGCGCCAGCAGCTTGGCAATCCTCGCTAGCTCTAGCACAGATACGCAGTATTTT.

This clone was recorded once. The V call is TRBV29-1, the J call TRBJ2-7; D call uncertain. V was pared by 3 bases and J by 5 bases, with 11 bases between. CDR3 length: 12 residues. Germline V lookup: CDR1 SQVTM, CDR2 ANQGSEA. DNA of the CDR3: TGCAGCGTTGAGATGGGGAAAGACGAGCAGTACTTC. It translates to CSVEMGKDEQYF.

V usage is TRBV25-1 and J usage is TRBJ1-4; weak D call: TRBD1 (5 bases). Germline CDR1 is MGHDK and CDR2 is SYGVNS. V was trimmed by 3 bases and J by 3 bases, leaving 5 bases between them. The CDR3 consists of 13 residues. This chain's CDR3 is CASSEGANEKLFF. In DNA form, the CDR3 reads TGTGCCAGCAGTGAGGGGGCTAATGAAAAACTGTTTTTT.

The chain recombines TRBV7-2 with TRBJ1-1; the match to TRBD1 covers 7 bases. Trimming at V came to 5 bases and at J to 6 bases, leaving 12 bases not matched to a gene. CDR3 length: 15 amino acids. In germline, CDR1 is SGHTA, CDR2 FQGNSA. The CDR3 reads CASSPEGQGVSEAFF. DNA of the CDR3: TGTGCCAGCAGCCCTGAGGGGCAGGGGGTTTCTGAAGCTTTCTTT.

The chain carries TRBV5-4 and TRBJ2-1; no definite D call. Germline V CDR1 and CDR2: SGHNT, YYREEE (reference sequence). The germline V and J ends were trimmed by 0 bases and 10 bases, with 14 bases remaining between them. This CDR3 contains 14 residues. CDR3 sequence reads: CASSLADARREQFF. In nucleotides, the CDR3 is TGTGCCAGCAGCTTGGCCGATGCCCGGAGAGAGCAGTTCTTC.

This clone was counted a single time. The chain joins TRBV4-1 to TRBJ2-1; maybe TRBD2 (5 bases). The V gene's germline CDR1 is MGHRA and CDR2 YSYEKL. The V and J ends lost 4 bases and 5 bases respectively, with 9 bases between them. The CDR3 runs 13 residues. The CDR3 DNA is TGCGCCAGCAGCCGAGGGCAGGACAATGAGCAGTTCTTC. Translation: CASSRGQDNEQFF.

This clone was observed once. The chain is built from TRBV7-8 and TRBJ2-7; no clear D gene. Germline-derived CDR1 and CDR2 are SGHVS and FQNEAQ. The CDR3 sequence is 14 residues long. Trimming cost V 6 bases and J 2 bases, with 14 bases left between them. The CDR3 loop is CASRPRGGAYEQYF. The CDR3 DNA is TGTGCCAGCAGACCCCGCGGCGGTGCCTACGAGCAGTACTTC.

The chain has TRBV11-2 and TRBJ2-3; tentative D call: TRBD2 (5 bases). Germline lookup yields CDR1 SGHAT and CDR2 FQNNGV. V lost 4 bases, J lost 0 bases, and 11 bases lay in between. The CDR3 contains 15 residues. This CDR3 is CASSSTRTSTDTQYF. The CDR3 DNA reads as TGTGCCAGCAGCTCGACGAGGACTAGCACAGATACGCAGTATTTT. The full variable domain, in which reference TRBV11-2 and TRBJ2-3 provide the parts outside the CDR3, is EAGVAQSPRYKIIEKRQSVAFWCNPISGHATLYWYQQILGQGPKLLIQFQNNGVVDDSQLPKDRFSAERLKGVDSTLKIQPAKLEDSAVYLCASSSTRTSTDTQYFGPGTRLTVL.

This clone was detected only once. This chain links TRBV9 with TRBJ2-7, with 9 nucleotides matching TRBD2. After removal of 4 bases from V and 4 bases from J, the junction contained 9 bases not matched to a gene. The CDR3 sequence is 15 residues long. CDR1 is SGDLS and CDR2 is YYNGEE in the germline V gene. Written as DNA, the CDR3 is TGTGCCAGCAGCCCCACCGGGACTAGCTTTTACGAGCAGTACTTC. It translates to CASSPTGTSFYEQYF.

In DNA form, the CDR3 reads TGCGCCAGCAGCTCCCCGGCGGGACAGGGGGGGCGCACTGAAGCTTTCTTT. This encodes CASSSPAGQGGRTEAFF. This rearrangement joins TRBV5-1 to TRBJ1-1; 11 bases align to TRBD1. The germline V gene encodes CDR1 SGHRS and CDR2 YFSETQ. The CDR3 sequence is 17 residues long. V lost 3 bases, J lost 4 bases, and 11 bases stayed unmatched.

V gene TRBV7-2 combines with J gene TRBJ2-2, with no clear D. The CDR3 covers 13 residues. The germline V gene encodes CDR1 SGHTA and CDR2 FQGNSA. V was cut by 3 bases and J by 7 bases, with 9 bases left in between. CDR3: CASSFFGGGELFF. The CDR3 DNA sequence: TGTGCCAGCAGCTTTTTTGGTGGCGGGGAGCTGTTTTTT.

This clone came up a few times. This rearrangement joins TRBV7-8 to TRBJ2-3; D might be TRBD1 or TRBD2, each matching 6 bases. The V gene lost 5 bases and the J gene lost 4 bases, with 19 bases spanning the gap. The CDR3 extends over 16 amino acids. Looked up from germline, CDR1 is SGHVS and CDR2 is FQNEAQ. The CDR3 nucleotides read TGTGCCAGCAGCCGAGGGAAGAGGGGGGTTCCAGATACGCAGTATTTT. Translating it yields CASSRGKRGVPDTQYF.

This clone showed up just once. V is TRBV9 and J is TRBJ1-3, with 11 positions matching TRBD1. The CDR3 has 19 residues. The V and J ends lost 0 bases and 0 bases, in that order; junction bases with no gene match: 8. CDR1 and CDR2 (germline): SGDLS, YYNGEE. The CDR3 bases are TGTGCCAGCAGCGTAGGGTCGGGACAGGGGGTACTCTCTGGAAACACCATATATTTT. Translating it yields CASSVGSGQGVLSGNTIYF.

Comments on this clone: The same CDR3 arises from other DNA sequences in this sample as well. V gene TRBV5-1 combines with J gene TRBJ2-5; no definite D call. The CDR3 has 12 amino acids. Germline V gives CDR1 SGHRS, CDR2 YFSETQ. V was shortened by 0 bases and J by 5 bases, with 5 bases between the two germline ends. The CDR3 DNA reads as TGCGCCAGCAGCTTGGACCGGGAGACCCAGTACTTC. Protein product: CASSLDRETQYF.

J is TRBJ2-5 and V is TRBV6-5, with D possibly being TRBD2 (6 bases). Germline assignment: CDR1 MNHEY and CDR2 SVGAGI. V was shortened by 0 bases and J by 1 base, with 9 bases between the two germline ends. This CDR3 contains 15 residues. The CDR3: CASSYSWGVQETQYF. The CDR3 DNA reads as TGTGCCAGCAGTTACTCTTGGGGGGTCCAAGAGACCCAGTACTTC.

The V gene is TRBV27, the J gene TRBJ1-6; 10 bases agree with TRBD1. The V gene's germline CDR1 is MNHEY and CDR2 SMNVEV (reference sequence). The trim removed 1 base at V and 5 bases at J, leaving 8 bases unmatched. The CDR3 is 18 amino acids. Written as DNA, the CDR3 is TGTGCCAGCAGTTTATTCGACAGGGGGCGCGGAGATAATTCACCCCTCCACTTT. Translated, it gives CASSLFDRGRGDNSPLHF.

This sequence joins TRBV3-1 (or the pseudogene TRBV3-2) and TRBJ2-3; 9 nucleotides align to TRBD2. Germline lookup yields CDR1 LGHDT and CDR2 YNNKEL (reference sequence). V trimming: 2 bases; J trimming: 5 bases; junction bases outside the gene matches: 11. CDR3 length: 17 amino acids. The CDR3 bases are TGTGCCAGCAGCCAACCCCTTTTAGCGGGAGATGTAGATACGCAGTATTTT. It encodes CASSQPLLAGDVDTQYF.

This rearrangement joins TRBV5-1 to TRBJ2-7; either TRBD1 or TRBD2 may supply D (5 bases each). Germline CDR1 is SGHRS and CDR2 is YFSETQ. With 0 bases removed from V and 2 bases from J, the gap between germline ends came to 15 bases. The CDR3 has 16 residues. The CDR3 nucleotides are TGCGCCAGCAGCTTGGGAAGGGACCGACTCACCTACGAGCAGTACTTC. Its translation is CASSLGRDRLTYEQYF.

The CDR3 sequence: CASGIGSGANVLTF. The CDR3 DNA sequence: TGTGCCAGCGGGATCGGGTCAGGGGCCAACGTCCTGACTTTC. The chain joins TRBV2 to TRBJ2-6; D unclear. The CDR3 is made up of 14 amino acids. CDR1 and CDR2 from the germline V gene are SNHLY and FYNNEI. The V end was cut by 8 bases, the J end by 4 bases, with 12 bases between.

The rearrangement joins TRBV4-1 to TRBJ1-1; possibly TRBD1 for D (5 bases). CDR3 size: 17 residues. Germline V gene sequence: CDR1 MGHRA, CDR2 YSYEKL. Trimming removed 1 base from V and 1 base from J, with 16 bases in between. The CDR3 DNA is TGCGCCAGCAGCCAAGCCGGAATTCAGGGCTCGAACACTGAAGCTTTCTTT. Protein product: CASSQAGIQGSNTEAFF.

J is TRBJ2-1 and V is TRBV7-2; D might be TRBD1 (6 bases). Trimming shortened V by 5 bases and J by 0 bases, and 14 bases separated the two germline ends. The CDR3 is 16 amino acids. In germline, CDR1 is SGHTA, CDR2 FQGNSA. CDR3 in amino acids: CASSGRQADSYNEQFF. The CDR3 coding sequence is TGTGCCAGCAGCGGGCGACAGGCGGACTCCTACAATGAGCAGTTCTTC.

The chain has TRBV5-1 and TRBJ2-3; 9 nucleotides agree with TRBD2. The ends lost 4 bases at V and 0 bases at J; junction bases unmatched: 3. This CDR3 has 15 residues. Germline-derived CDR1 and CDR2 are SGHRS and YFSETQ. For the CDR3, the DNA is TGCGCCAGCAGCCGGACTAGCGTAAGCACAGATACGCAGTATTTT. Protein product: CASSRTSVSTDTQYF.

In its sample, this clone was seen a few times. The chain links TRBV10-2 to TRBJ2-1; weak D call: TRBD1 (5 bases). The germline CDR1 and CDR2 sequences are WSHSY and SAAADI. The V gene lost 10 bases and the J gene lost 7 bases, with 17 bases spanning the gap. This CDR3 has 13 residues. CDR3 residues: CATTGHPGNEQFF. CDR3 nucleotides: TGCGCCACCACAGGACACCCAGGGAATGAGCAGTTCTTC.